The 32 T cell receptor beta chains in this list originate from one sample, sequenced in a study of T cells after somatic rescue of genetic block (TCRdb year 2020). The protocol used for the library was the immunoSEQ multiplex PCR assay. TCRdb obtained this table from immuneACCESS and retained in-frame rearrangements with V and J assigned. These tables miss some clones; where compared with another copy, unresolved V genes account for less than half of the shortfall, and the remainder is unexplained. This sample gives 88,000 or so clones in total; about 90% of them show up just once. 1.5% to 2% of the sample lies in the top ten. The sample was peripheral blood mononuclear cells (PBMCs). Receptors originate from a woman under 30.

The rearrangement links TRBV9 to TRBJ1-2, with TRBD1 identical over 7 bases. Trimming removed 4 bases from V and 8 bases from J; junction bases left unmatched: 8. Germline CDR1 reads SGDLS; CDR2 reads YYNGEE. The CDR3 runs 13 residues. CDR3 nucleotide sequence: TGTGCCAGCAGCCTAAGACAGGGTTCGGGCTACACCTTC. Translating it yields CASSLRQGSGYTF.

This chain uses TRBV28 with TRBJ1-2; no clear D. This CDR3 has 14 residues. CDR1 MDHEN and CDR2 SYDVKM come from the germline V gene. Trimming took off 11 bases at V and 1 base at J, with 17 bases between the two ends. This chain's CDR3 is CAHQTGYRNYGYTF. The CDR3 region has the DNA TGTGCCCACCAGACCGGCTACCGTAACTATGGCTACACCTTC.

The chain links TRBV6-5 to TRBJ1-1; TRBD1 agrees at 7 bases. The CDR3 is 14 residues long. Germline V CDR1 and CDR2: MNHEY, SVGAGI. The junction had 4 bases not matched to a gene; V was cut back by 5 bases and J by 1 base. CDR3 nucleotide sequence: TGTGCCAGCAGTGACAGGGCGGAGAACACTGAAGCTTTCTTT. This codes for CASSDRAENTEAFF.

This chain joins TRBV4-3 and TRBJ2-1; TRBD2 is a possible D gene (6 bases). The CDR3 is 14 residues long. Germline CDR1 reads LGHNA; CDR2 reads YSLEER. V was clipped by 0 bases and J by 9 bases, with 12 bases between them. The CDR3 here is CASSQEGGHTEQFF. DNA for the CDR3: TGCGCCAGCAGCCAAGAAGGAGGGCACACTGAGCAGTTCTTC.

This chain uses TRBV9 with TRBJ1-5; TRBD1 is a possible D gene (5 bases). Germline CDR1 and CDR2: SGDLS and YYNGEE. CDR3 size: 15 residues. V was cut by 0 bases and J by 1 base, with 8 bases left in between. This CDR3 is CASSVVGGSNQPQHF. As DNA, the CDR3 is TGTGCCAGCAGCGTAGTTGGGGGGAGCAATCAGCCCCAGCATTTT.

The chain joins TRBV28 to TRBJ2-1; D may be TRBD1 or TRBD2 (6 bases each). The V end was cut by 3 bases, the J end by 6 bases, with 9 bases between. The CDR3 is made up of 13 amino acids. The V gene's germline CDR1 is MDHEN and CDR2 SYDVKM. The CDR3 loop reads CASSFTGANEQFF. The CDR3 region has the DNA TGTGCCAGCAGTTTCACGGGGGCCAATGAGCAGTTCTTC.

The V call is TRBV29-1, the J call TRBJ1-5; weak D call: TRBD1 (5 bases). This CDR3 spans 13 amino acids. Germline V gene lookup returns CDR1 SQVTM and CDR2 ANQGSEA. The V and J ends lost 7 bases and 7 bases respectively, with 17 bases between them. CDR3: CSARAGPDQPQHF. The CDR3 nucleotides are TGCAGCGCCAGGGCGGGTCCGGACCAGCCCCAGCATTTT.

V gene TRBV7-2 combines with J gene TRBJ2-5; 7 bases fit TRBD1. This CDR3 comprises 14 residues. CDR1 is SGHTA and CDR2 is FQGNSA in the germline V gene. The trim removed 5 bases at V and 5 bases at J, leaving 8 bases unmatched. The chain's CDR3 is CASSAQGTRETQYF. The DNA for the CDR3 is TGTGCCAGCAGCGCACAGGGGACCAGGGAGACCCAGTACTTC.

Here the CDR3 reads CASSPQGRVGNTEAFF. The CDR3 bases are TGTGCCAGCAGCCCGCAGGGGCGAGTGGGGAACACTGAAGCTTTCTTT. V and J are TRBV2 and TRBJ1-1, with a possible D match to TRBD1 (6 bases). Germline CDR1 is SNHLY and CDR2 is FYNNEI. Trimming cost V 6 bases and J 1 base, with 18 bases left between them. The CDR3 contains 16 residues.

This clone was recorded only once. The genes are TRBV27 and TRBJ1-1; no reliable D call. The CDR3 length is 15 residues. V lost 0 bases and J 1 base, leaving 9 bases between the germline ends. Germline V lookup: CDR1 MNHEY, CDR2 SMNVEV (reference sequence). In nucleotides, the CDR3 is TGTGCCAGCAGTTTATCGATCCCGGGGAACACTGAAGCTTTCTTT. This codes for CASSLSIPGNTEAFF.

This chain joins TRBV5-1 and TRBJ1-3, with unresolved D. Per germline, CDR1 SGHRS and CDR2 YFSETQ. The CDR3 has 13 amino acids. The V end lost 0 bases, the J end lost 8 bases, and 9 bases lay between the germline ends. CDR3 sequence (DNA): TGCGCCAGCAGCTTGGAGCCCGGTGACACCATATATTTT. Residues: CASSLEPGDTIYF.

This chain links TRBV10-1 with TRBJ1-4, with D perhaps matching TRBD1 (5 bases). This CDR3 spans 14 amino acids. Germline-derived CDR1 and CDR2 are WNHNN and SYGVQD (reference sequence). The germline V and J ends were trimmed by 3 bases and 7 bases, with 12 bases remaining between them. This CDR3 is CASSDGGGSEKLFF. CDR3 in DNA: TGCGCCAGCAGTGATGGGGGAGGATCTGAAAAACTGTTTTTT.

The genes are TRBV5-4 and TRBJ1-1; TRBD1 is a possible D gene (5 bases). Germline loops: CDR1 SGHNT, CDR2 YYREEE (reference sequence). V was shortened by 0 bases and J by 4 bases, with 19 bases between the two germline ends. The CDR3 totals 17 residues. DNA of the CDR3: TGTGCCAGCAGCTTGGGGCAGGGCTCCCTGAGGGGCACTGAAGCTTTCTTT. This codes for CASSLGQGSLRGTEAFF. Full variable domain (outside the CDR3, taken from reference TRBV5-4 and TRBJ1-1): ETGVTQSPTHLIKTRGQQVTLRCSSQSGHNTVSWYQQALGQGPQFIFQYYREEENGRGNFPPRFSGLQFPNYSSELNVNALELDDSALYLCASSLGQGSLRGTEAFFGQGTRLTVV.

This clone was picked up one time. The chain is built from TRBV4-1 and TRBJ2-1, with D maybe TRBD2 (6 bases). Per germline, CDR1 MGHRA and CDR2 YSYEKL. The V gene lost 1 base and the J gene lost 0 bases, with 13 bases spanning the gap. The CDR3 length is 17 residues. The CDR3 is CASSQGAARDSYNEQFF. For the CDR3, the DNA is TGCGCCAGCAGCCAAGGGGCTGCGCGGGACTCCTACAATGAGCAGTTCTTC.

The rearrangement links TRBV18 to TRBJ2-2, with 7 bases that match TRBD1. V lost 5 bases, J lost 1 base, and 7 bases stayed unmatched. Per germline, CDR1 KGHSH and CDR2 LQKENI. The CDR3 loop spans 16 amino acids. In DNA form, the CDR3 reads TGTGCCAGCTCATCGCCCGGGACAGAGAACACCGGGGAGCTGTTTTTT. Translated, it gives CASSSPGTENTGELFF.

This clone was picked up one time. The rearrangement joins TRBV27 to TRBJ2-2, with TRBD2 matching over 9 bases. The CDR3 sequence is 16 residues long. Losses at the gene ends were 0 bases for V and 6 bases for J; bases not matched to a gene: 5. The V gene's germline CDR1 is MNHEY and CDR2 SMNVEV (reference sequence). DNA for the CDR3: TGTGCCAGCAGTTTATCGGGCGGGAGGGCCTCCGGGGAGCTGTTTTTT. Its protein product is CASSLSGGRASGELFF.

The V and J genes are TRBV6-6 and TRBJ1-1, with a tentative D call TRBD1 (5 bases). The V and J ends lost 7 bases and 2 bases respectively, with 14 bases between them. Germline-derived CDR1 and CDR2 are MNHNY and SVGAGI (reference sequence). This CDR3 spans 14 amino acids. CDR3 DNA sequence: TGTGCCAGCAAAGGGGATGGGAGCAACACTGAAGCTTTCTTT. Translation: CASKGDGSNTEAFF.

The chain links TRBV5-1 to TRBJ2-5; D ambiguous. Germline CDR1 and CDR2: SGHRS and YFSETQ. V lost 1 base to trimming and J lost 2 bases, with 6 bases between them. The CDR3 consists of 13 residues. The CDR3 nucleotides read TGCGCCAGCAGCTTGTACGTACAAGAGACCCAGTACTTC. Translated, it gives CASSLYVQETQYF.

The chain employs TRBV7-2 and TRBJ1-5, with a tentative D call TRBD1 (6 bases). CDR3 size: 17 residues. Trimming took 1 base from V and 2 from J, leaving 15 bases between them. Germline V gene lookup returns CDR1 SGHTA and CDR2 FQGNSA. CDR3 sequence (DNA): TGTGCCAGCAGCTTAGTTCCGCGGGGGCTAGGCAATCAGCCCCAGCATTTT. It codes for CASSLVPRGLGNQPQHF. Looking up the rest from reference TRBV7-2 and TRBJ1-5 gives the full variable domain: GAGVSQSPSNKVTEKGKDVELRCDPISGHTALYWYRQSLGQGLEFLIYFQGNSAPDKSGLPSDRFSAERTGGSVSTLTIQRTQQEDSAVYLCASSLVPRGLGNQPQHFGDGTRLSIL.

The chain employs TRBV5-5 and TRBJ2-5; D is unclear. This CDR3 is 12 amino acids long. Looked up from germline, CDR1 is SGHKS and CDR2 is YYEKEE (reference sequence). V lost 1 base and J 5 bases, leaving 6 bases between the germline ends. The CDR3 is CASSLSEETQYF. DNA for the CDR3: TGTGCCAGCAGCTTGTCCGAGGAGACCCAGTACTTC.

The chain uses TRBV7-2 and TRBJ2-4; D is undetermined. V was pared by 10 bases and J by 4 bases, with 14 bases between. Germline V gives CDR1 SGHTA, CDR2 FQGNSA. This CDR3 spans 13 amino acids. As DNA, the CDR3 is TGTGCCATCGCGTGGGCAGGAAAAAACATTCAGTACTTC. It codes for CAIAWAGKNIQYF.

V usage is TRBV27 and J usage is TRBJ2-2, with a tentative D call TRBD1 (5 bases). V was cut by 6 bases and J by 6 bases, with 26 bases left in between. The CDR3 length is 18 residues. The germline V gene encodes CDR1 MNHEY and CDR2 SMNVEV (reference sequence). Written as DNA, the CDR3 is TGTGCCAGCAGACGAACTCCGGGCGGACACCCTGTAGCCGGGGAGCTGTTTTTT. Translated, it gives CASRRTPGGHPVAGELFF.

For this clone: Other nucleotide sequences from this sample produce the same CDR3. This chain uses TRBV4-2 with TRBJ1-1; D remains unclear. V lost 0 bases to trimming and J lost 2 bases, with 4 bases between them. This CDR3 contains 13 residues. From germline, CDR1 is LGHNA and CDR2 YNFKEQ. The CDR3 spells CASSQEPNTEAFF. CDR3 in DNA: TGTGCCAGCAGCCAAGAGCCCAACACTGAAGCTTTCTTT.

The chain is built from TRBV10-3 and TRBJ2-4; D may be TRBD1 (5 bases). With 3 bases removed from V and 5 bases from J, the gap between germline ends came to 8 bases. The CDR3 sequence is 13 residues long. CDR1 and CDR2 (germline): ENHRY, SYGVKD. As DNA, the CDR3 is TGTGCCATCAGTGAAGACAGAGAAAACATTCAGTACTTC. Translating gives CAISEDRENIQYF.

The CDR3 sequence is CSVGRGYTF. The CDR3 nucleotides are TGCAGCGTTGGGAGGGGCTACACCTTC. The chain employs TRBV29-1 and TRBJ1-2; D is uncertain. With 4 bases removed from V and 8 bases from J, the gap between germline ends came to 5 bases. The CDR3 spans 9 residues. From germline, CDR1 is SQVTM and CDR2 ANQGSEA. Full variable domain (rest looked up from reference TRBV29-1 and TRBJ1-2): SAVISQKPSRDICQRGTSLTIQCQVDSQVTMMFWYRQQPGQSLTLIATANQGSEATYESGFVIDKFPISRPNLTFSTLTVSNMSPEDSSIYLCSVGRGYTFGSGTRLTVV.

The CDR3 here is CASSNRPSLDSGNTIYF. CDR3 coding DNA: TGCGCCAGCAGCAACCGTCCCTCTCTGGACTCTGGAAACACCATATATTTT. This sequence joins TRBV5-1 and TRBJ1-3; no clear D gene. V dropped 4 bases and J dropped 0 bases, with 17 bases sitting between them. The CDR3 consists of 17 residues. Germline CDR1 SGHRS, CDR2 YFSETQ.

This chain uses TRBV7-9 with TRBJ1-2; 9 bases are shared with TRBD1. V shed 5 bases and J 8 bases; nucleotides not matched to a gene: 9. CDR1 SEHNR and CDR2 FQNEAQ come from the germline V gene (reference sequence). CDR3 length equals 14 residues. Written as DNA, the CDR3 is TGTGCCAGCAGCCCTGGACAGGGGAGTTGGGGCTACACCTTC. Translation: CASSPGQGSWGYTF.

The V and J genes are TRBV5-4 and TRBJ2-1; TRBD1 or TRBD2 may be the D gene (5 bases each). The germline CDR1 and CDR2 sequences are SGHNT and YYREEE (reference sequence). Trimming pared 4 bases from V and 1 base from J, leaving 15 bases between. The CDR3 is 16 amino acids. The CDR3 DNA sequence: TGTGCCAGCAGCACCGGGGCTCGAGGGTCCTACAATGAGCAGTTCTTC. Translated, it gives CASSTGARGSYNEQFF.

This chain connects TRBV5-8 to TRBJ2-3; 10 bases line up with TRBD1. Trimming cost V 4 bases and J 0 bases; bases outside gene matches: 5. Germline CDR1 reads SGHTS; CDR2 reads YDEGEE. The CDR3 length is 16 residues. CDR3 in amino acids: CASSQGTGASTDTQYF. CDR3 in DNA: TGTGCCAGCAGCCAAGGGACAGGGGCTAGCACAGATACGCAGTATTTT.

The chain links TRBV10-3 to TRBJ1-5, with TRBD1 as a possible D gene (5 bases). The V end was cut by 6 bases, the J end by 1 base, with 10 bases between. Germline CDR1 ENHRY, CDR2 SYGVKD. The CDR3 has 14 residues. The DNA of the CDR3 is TGTGCCATCAGAGCCGAGGGGAGCAATCAGCCCCAGCATTTT. Translation: CAIRAEGSNQPQHF.

The sample holds one count of this clone. This chain joins TRBV28 and TRBJ1-2, with no clear D. V was trimmed by 4 bases and J by 4 bases, leaving 10 bases between them. CDR1 is MDHEN and CDR2 is SYDVKM in the germline V gene. The CDR3 is made up of 13 amino acids. The CDR3 DNA sequence: TGTGCCAGCAGTTCGTTGGAGCCCTATGGCTACACCTTC. This translates into CASSSLEPYGYTF.

This rearrangement joins TRBV5-5 to TRBJ1-5; D not certain. CDR3 length: 12 residues. Germline CDR1 and CDR2: SGHKS and YYEKEE (reference sequence). Trimming removed 4 bases from V and 8 bases from J, with 10 bases in between. CDR3 protein: CASSLGTEPQHF. In nucleotides, the CDR3 is TGTGCCAGCAGCCTGGGAACGGAGCCCCAGCATTTT.